This TCR beta chain comes out of a study of blood T cell repertoires in COVID-19. About the research overall: Italy, Spain and the United States were the sources of the convalescent and acute COVID-19 samples.

Under the authors' procedure: Amplified reference gene primers provided the basis for estimating nucleated cell counts. Profiling relied on immunoSEQ multiplex PCR, and the TCRdb table lists in-frame clones only, not all of them. Clone size and V and J calls were adopted from that table, with D and trimming inferred from the DNA. This sample yields some 250,000 clones, of which approximately 83% are seen a single time; 3% belongs to the top ten. The sample holds one count of this clone. The CDR3 runs to 16 residues. Losses at the gene ends were 1 base for V and 6 bases for J; bases not matched to a gene: 7. Germline V lookup: CDR1 SGHDT, CDR2 YYEEEE.

The chain joins TRBV5-6 to TRBJ2-3, with 11 bases matching TRBD2. The sequencing input was peripheral blood. The source of this sequence is a woman aged 25 to 45 who had recovered from COVID-19. The CDR3 DNA reads as TGTGCCAGCAGCTTGCTAGCGGGGGGATGGAGGGATACGCAGTATTTT. As protein: CASSLLAGGWRDTQYF.